This TCR beta chain comes out of a study of T cells in localized non-small cell lung cancer. Study-wide points: Longer overall survival was linked to higher blood T cell density.

CDR1 is MNHGY, CDR2 SAAAGT, per germline. Between the trimmed V and J ends, which lost 8 bases and 3 bases, there was a span of 23 bases. The CDR3 is 17 amino acids. Generated by immunoSEQ multiplex PCR, the TCRdb table keeps only in-frame clones and is missing some. Altogether thousands of clones are present, around 16% being singletons, with the ten largest covering around 4.8%. By share of the sample, this clone is medium-sized (0.01 to 0.1%). The antigen is not known. The starting material was normal lung tissue next to the tumor, obtained before any cancer treatment. J is TRBJ1-5 and V is TRBV6-8; D gene uncertain. The sequence was obtained from a male donor at least 60 years old with stage II squamous cell lung carcinoma. The DNA for the CDR3 is TGTGCCAGCGCAGTTATGGTGACAACCCGATTCAATCAGCCCCAGCATTTT. Translating gives CASAVMVTTRFNQPQHF.